The TCR beta chain described here comes from a study of T cell changes during pregnancy in multiple sclerosis (dated by TCRdb to about 2019). Background on the whole study: In women with multiple sclerosis, the researchers looked at how the T cell repertoire shifted as pregnancy progressed.

Libraries were prepared through the immunoSEQ multiplex PCR assay. TCRdb mirrors the immuneACCESS table, restricted to in-frame sequences. Some clones are absent from its copies; in checked studies, under half trace to an unresolved V gene, and the reason for the others is unknown. The sample table contains around 100,000 clones; only one count was recorded for about 92% of them. Less than 2% of the sample goes to the ten largest clones. There are 14 amino acids in the CDR3, from cysteine to phenylalanine inclusive. CDR3 DNA is the only sequence kept; it has 42 bases, read in frame from the first base. The germline V gene encodes CDR1 MNHEY and CDR2 SVGAGI. As concerns this clone: No cognate antigen has been identified for it. At one boundary the junction diverges from the germline segment, which might be a read error.

The V gene is TRBV6-5 and the J gene is TRBJ1-2; a stretch of 9 junction bases matches TRBD1. This receptor was obtained from a female donor with multiple sclerosis, enrolled in a pregnancy study. The sample consisted of peripheral blood, taken after pregnancy. The CDR3 here reads CASRPSTRQGEGGF. The DNA reads as follows: TGTGCCAGCAGACCATCGACAAGACAGGGGGAGGGGGGGTTC.